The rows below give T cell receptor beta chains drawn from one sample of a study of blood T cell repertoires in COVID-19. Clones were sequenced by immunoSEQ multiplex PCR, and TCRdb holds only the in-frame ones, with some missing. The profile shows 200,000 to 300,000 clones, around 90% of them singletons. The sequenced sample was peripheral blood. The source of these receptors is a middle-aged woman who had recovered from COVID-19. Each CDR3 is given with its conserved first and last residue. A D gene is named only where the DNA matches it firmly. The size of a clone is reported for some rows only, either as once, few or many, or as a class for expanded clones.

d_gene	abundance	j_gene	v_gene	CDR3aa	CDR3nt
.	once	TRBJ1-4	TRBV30	CAWNSRGEKLFF	TGTGCCTGGAATTCAAGGGGGGAAAAACTGTTTTTT
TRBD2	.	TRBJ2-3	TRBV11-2	CASSLGVRLAEADTQYF	TGTGCCAGCAGCTTAGGGGTCCGGCTAGCGGAAGCAGATACGCAGTATTTT
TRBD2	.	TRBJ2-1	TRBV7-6	CASTGTSGKGYNEQFF	TGTGCCAGCACCGGGACTAGCGGGAAGGGCTACAATGAGCAGTTCTTC
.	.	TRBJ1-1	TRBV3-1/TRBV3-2	CASSRSSTQNTEAFF	TGTGCCAGCAGCCGATCCTCCACACAGAACACTGAAGCTTTCTTT
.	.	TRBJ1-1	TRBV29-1	CSVDRGHTEAFF	TGCAGCGTTGACAGGGGCCACACTGAAGCTTTCTTT
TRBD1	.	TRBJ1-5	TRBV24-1	CATSDDRGLSNQPQHF	TGTGCCACCAGTGATGACAGGGGATTATCCAATCAGCCCCAGCATTTT
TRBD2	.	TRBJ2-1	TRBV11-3	CASSQGSLGLALF	TGTGCCAGCAGCCAGGGGTCTTTGGGACTAGCCCTCTTC
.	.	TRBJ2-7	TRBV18	CASSDQGRYEQYF	TGTGCCAGCTCTGATCAGGGGCGCTACGAGCAGTACTTC
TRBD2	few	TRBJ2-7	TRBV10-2	CASSQAGYEQYF	TGCGCCAGCAGCCAAGCGGGGTACGAGCAGTACTTC
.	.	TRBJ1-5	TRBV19	CASSIAGNQPQHF	TGTGCCAGTAGTATTGCGGGCAATCAGCCCCAGCATTTT
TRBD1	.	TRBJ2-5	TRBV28	CASSQTGASPQYF	TGTGCCAGCAGCCAGACAGGGGCGTCCCCCCAGTACTTC
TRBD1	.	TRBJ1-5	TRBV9	CASSPDRGNQPQHF	TGTGCCAGCAGCCCCGACAGGGGCAATCAGCCCCAGCATTTT
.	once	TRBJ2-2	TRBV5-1	CASSPGHYTGELFF	TGCGCCAGCAGCCCAGGACACTACACCGGGGAGCTGTTTTTT